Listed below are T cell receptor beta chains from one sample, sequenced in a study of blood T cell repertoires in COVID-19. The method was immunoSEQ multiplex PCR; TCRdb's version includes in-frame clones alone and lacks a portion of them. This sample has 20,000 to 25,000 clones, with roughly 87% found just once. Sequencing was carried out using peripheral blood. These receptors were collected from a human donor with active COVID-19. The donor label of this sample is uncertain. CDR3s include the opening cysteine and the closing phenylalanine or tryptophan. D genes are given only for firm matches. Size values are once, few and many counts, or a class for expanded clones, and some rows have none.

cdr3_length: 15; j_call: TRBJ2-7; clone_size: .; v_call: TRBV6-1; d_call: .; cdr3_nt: TGTGCCAGCAGTGAGCAGGGACACGGTGGTTACGAGCAGTACTTC; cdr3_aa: CASSEQGHGGYEQYF
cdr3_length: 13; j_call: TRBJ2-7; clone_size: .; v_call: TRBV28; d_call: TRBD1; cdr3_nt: TGTGCCAGCAGTTCAGGGGGCGAGTACGAGCAGTACTTC; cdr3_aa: CASSSGGEYEQYF
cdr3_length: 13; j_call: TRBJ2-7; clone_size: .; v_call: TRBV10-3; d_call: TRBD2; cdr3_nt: TGTGCCATCAGTGAACTAGCGGCCTACGAGCAGTACTTC; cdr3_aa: CAISELAAYEQYF
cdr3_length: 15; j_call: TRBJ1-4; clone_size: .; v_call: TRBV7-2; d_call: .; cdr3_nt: TGTGCCAGCAGCTTAGTCAGCGTAGCAACAGAAAAACTGTTTTTT; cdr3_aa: CASSLVSVATEKLFF
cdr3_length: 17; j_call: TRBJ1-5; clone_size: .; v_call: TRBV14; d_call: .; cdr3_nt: TGTGCCAGCAGCCATTTCGGGAGATGGGGTGGCAATCAGCCCCAGCATTTT; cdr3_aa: CASSHFGRWGGNQPQHF
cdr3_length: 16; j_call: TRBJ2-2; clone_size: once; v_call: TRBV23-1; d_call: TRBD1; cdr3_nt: TGCGCCAGCAACGGACAGGGGGCGCAGTGTGGCGGGGAGCTGTTTTTT; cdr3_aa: CASNGQGAQCGGELFF
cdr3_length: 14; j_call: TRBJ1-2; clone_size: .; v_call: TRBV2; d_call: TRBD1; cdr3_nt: TGTGCCAGCGTGACGGAGACAGGGGGCTATGGCTACACCTTC; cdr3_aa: CASVTETGGYGYTF
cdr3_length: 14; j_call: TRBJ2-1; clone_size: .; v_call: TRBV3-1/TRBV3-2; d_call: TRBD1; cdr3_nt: TGTGCCAGCAGCCCCTGGACAGGTGACAATGAGCAGTTCTTC; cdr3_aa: CASSPWTGDNEQFF
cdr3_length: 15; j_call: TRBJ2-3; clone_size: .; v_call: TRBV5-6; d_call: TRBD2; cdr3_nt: TGTGCCAGCAGCTTCTTGAGCGGGGGGACAGATACGCAGTATTTT; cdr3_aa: CASSFLSGGTDTQYF
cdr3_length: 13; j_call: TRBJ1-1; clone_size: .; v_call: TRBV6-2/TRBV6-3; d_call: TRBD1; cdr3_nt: TGTGCCAGCAGCCTACAGGGGGCGACTGAAGCTTTCTTT; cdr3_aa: CASSLQGATEAFF
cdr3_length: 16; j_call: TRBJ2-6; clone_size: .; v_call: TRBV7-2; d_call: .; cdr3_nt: TGTGCCAGCAGCTTAGTCTCCTACTCTGGGGCCAACGTCCTGACTTTC; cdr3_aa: CASSLVSYSGANVLTF
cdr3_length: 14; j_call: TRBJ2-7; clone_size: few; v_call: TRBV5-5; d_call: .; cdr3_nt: TGTGCCAGCAGCTCCCTACAGGGCTCCTACGAGCAGTACTTC; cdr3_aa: CASSSLQGSYEQYF
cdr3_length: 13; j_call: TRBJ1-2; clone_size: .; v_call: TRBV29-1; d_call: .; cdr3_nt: TGCAGCTCCGGCGAGGGGACAAACTATGGCTACACCTTC; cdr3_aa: CSSGEGTNYGYTF
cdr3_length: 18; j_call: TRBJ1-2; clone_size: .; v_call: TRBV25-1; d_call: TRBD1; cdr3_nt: TGTGCCAGCAGCCCTAGTGGGACAGGGGGCGCGAGAAACTATGGCTACACCTTC; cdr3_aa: CASSPSGTGGARNYGYTF
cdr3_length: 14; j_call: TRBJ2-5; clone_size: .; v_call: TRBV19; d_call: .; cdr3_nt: TGTGCCAGTAGTATACAGGGTGGTAAAGAGACCCAGTACTTC; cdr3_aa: CASSIQGGKETQYF